This paragraph covers one T cell receptor beta chain sequence. This sample was taken from a study of long-term antiretroviral therapy in people with HIV. It was version v3.0 of the immunoSEQ assay that was run at survey level. Sequencing used immunoSEQ multiplex PCR; TCRdb keeps in-frame clones, though not all of them. The repertoire holds about 30,000 clones, with 90% to 95% as singletons. Treatment locations for all participants with HIV were in the United States. The CDR3 spans 16 residues. Per germline, CDR1 PRHDT and CDR2 FYEKMQ (reference sequence). V lost 5 bases and J 2 bases, leaving 17 bases between the germline ends.

The sample was unsorted PBMCs, taken roughly 6.2 years after starting antiretroviral therapy. This sequence originates from a man aged 25 to 40 with HIV. V gene TRBV13 combines with J gene TRBJ2-3; D might be TRBD2 (6 bases). The CDR3 region is CASSDQTREPTDTQYF. For the CDR3, the DNA is TGTGCCAGCAGCGACCAGACTAGAGAGCCCACAGATACGCAGTATTTT.